This TCR beta chain is from a study of CD8 T cells in ankylosing spondylitis. General observations from the study: A motif of 7 to 9 highly homologous TCR beta variants was seen as apparently characteristic of ankylosing spondylitis blood. In ankylosing spondylitis patients, matched synovial fluid reportedly showed significant enrichment of disease-linked clones. The authors found the disease-linked clones to be CD8+ and relatively rare in peripheral blood.

With molecular barcodes, quantitative 5'-RACE was used to make the TCR beta libraries. TCRdb analysed the 5' RACE reads with MiXCR anew, one entry per CDR3 protein. In the table there are around 130,000 distinct CDR3 sequences, around 7% of which are singletons. Deletions cut 5 bases from V and 0 bases from J, with 10 bases between. The CDR3 is made up of 14 amino acids. This clonotype was counted at least ten times. Its antigen is not known. The source is a male donor with ankylosing spondylitis or in good health (not recorded which). The chain couples TRBV12-3 or TRBV12-4 to TRBJ1-1, with D possibly being TRBD1 (6 bases). Sequencing was done on a sample of blood, either unsorted or a sorted T cell fraction (not recorded which). CDR3 amino acids: CASSPDRMNTEAFF. CDR3 coding DNA: TGTGCCAGCAGTCCGGACAGAATGAACACTGAAGCTTTCTTT.